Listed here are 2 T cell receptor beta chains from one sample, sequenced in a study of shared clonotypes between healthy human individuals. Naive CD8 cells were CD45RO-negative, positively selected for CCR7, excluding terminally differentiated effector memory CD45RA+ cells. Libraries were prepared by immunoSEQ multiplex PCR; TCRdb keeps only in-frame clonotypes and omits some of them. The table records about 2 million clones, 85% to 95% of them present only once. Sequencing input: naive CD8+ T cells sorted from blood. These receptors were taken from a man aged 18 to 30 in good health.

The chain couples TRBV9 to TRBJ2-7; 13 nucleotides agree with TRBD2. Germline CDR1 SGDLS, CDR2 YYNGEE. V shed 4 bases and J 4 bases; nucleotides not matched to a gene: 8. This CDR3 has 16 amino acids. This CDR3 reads CASSSETSGRLYEQYF. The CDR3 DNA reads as TGTGCCAGCAGCTCCGAGACTAGCGGGAGGCTGTACGAGCAGTACTTC.

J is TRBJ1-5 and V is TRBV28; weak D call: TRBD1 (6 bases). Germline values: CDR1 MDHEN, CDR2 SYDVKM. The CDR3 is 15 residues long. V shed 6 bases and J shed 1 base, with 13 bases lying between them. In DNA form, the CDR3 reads TGTGCCAGCAGCAACCGGGACATCAGCAATCAGCCCCAGCATTTT. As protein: CASSNRDISNQPQHF.